This T cell receptor (beta chain) was sequenced for a study of T cells in Graves' hyperthyroidism and ophthalmopathy. The overall study: Sampling of peripheral blood happened at initial diagnosis, prior to any treatment.

Overall study results and limits: The majority of expanded thyroid clonotypes above 0.001 also appeared in blood. Through a model of 13 V-J features, ophthalmopathy was separated from stable hyperthyroidism.

Template material for amplifying TCR beta CDR3 regions consisted of RNA transcripts. The TCR CDR3 first-round RT-PCR relied on the HTBI primer set. TCRdb used MiXCR to reprocess the multiplex PCR reads, holding one entry per CDR3 protein. This table holds a few hundred thousand distinct CDR3 sequences, under 20% found once. This CDR3 has 12 amino acids. V lost 5 bases to trimming and J lost 3 bases, with 8 bases between them. Germline V gene sequence: CDR1 SGHTA, CDR2 FQGTGA. This clonotype came up many times. Its matching antigen is unknown. The sequencing sample was made of blood. This sequence joins TRBV7-3 and TRBJ2-7, with D unresolved. The sequence came from a man between 18 and 35 years old with Graves' ophthalmopathy. For the CDR3, the DNA is TGTGCCAGCAGCAAGGACCGCTACGAGCAGTACTTC. This translates into CASSKDRYEQYF.